A selection of T cell receptor beta chains follows, all from one sample in a study of radiotherapy plus CTLA-4 blockade in lung cancer. Repertoires were generated with immunoSEQ multiplex PCR, while TCRdb's copy carries only in-frame clones and drops some. The sample includes about 88,000 clones, around 72% of them seen just once. The starting material was peripheral blood, obtained from a patient treated with radiotherapy plus ipilimumab. The receptors come from a human donor with non-small cell lung cancer that progressed on radiotherapy plus ipilimumab. Both conserved end residues are part of each CDR3. A D gene is named only where the DNA matches it firmly.

d_gene,j_gene,v_gene,CDR3aa,CDR3nt
-,TRBJ2-7,TRBV11-2,CASSFLAREKDEQYF,TGTGCCAGCAGCTTTCTTGCCAGGGAAAAAGACGAGCAGTACTTC
TRBD1,TRBJ2-5,TRBV28,CASSLGEDRDGETQYF,TGTGCCAGCAGTTTAGGGGAGGACAGGGACGGGGAGACCCAGTACTTC
TRBD1,TRBJ1-5,TRBV5-6,CASSSRRTGVRQPQHF,TGTGCCAGCAGCTCACGCAGGACAGGGGTTCGTCAGCCCCAGCATTTT
-,TRBJ2-4,TRBV19,CASSISHIQYF,TGTGCCAGTAGTATTTCGCACATTCAGTACTTC
-,TRBJ2-1,TRBV28,CASSVQGALDNEQFF,TGTGCCAGCAGTGTACAAGGGGCCCTTGACAATGAGCAGTTCTTC
TRBD2,TRBJ2-3,TRBV5-4,CASSSNSGLAGQYF,TGTGCCAGCAGCTCCAATTCGGGACTAGCGGGGCAGTATTTT
TRBD1,TRBJ1-4,TRBV5-6,CASSLVTGTGYQTLFF,TGTGCCAGCAGCTTGGTGACCGGGACAGGTTATCAGACACTGTTTTTT
TRBD1,TRBJ2-3,TRBV2,CASLGQGRPDTQYF,TGTGCCAGCCTGGGACAGGGCCGGCCAGATACGCAGTATTTT
-,TRBJ1-4,TRBV5-1,CASSLLAFDKKLFF,TGCGCCAGCAGCTTGCTGGCGTTTGATAAGAAACTGTTTTTT
-,TRBJ2-4,TRBV28,CATSGPAKNIQYF,TGTGCCACTTCAGGACCTGCCAAAAACATTCAGTACTTC